The T cell receptor (beta chain) described here comes from a study of shared clonotypes between healthy human individuals. Study at large: Two women and a few men aged 18 to 49 served as donors. Whole-study findings and limits: Shared clonotypes across all four donors exceeded non-shared ones in generation probability.

TCRdb keeps only in-frame clones here, not all; method: immunoSEQ multiplex PCR. Counted here are about 2.1 million clones, roughly 93% occurring once; the ten biggest clones make up more than 1.5%. Looked up from germline, CDR1 is PRHDT and CDR2 is FYEKMQ (reference sequence). The CDR3 loop spans 14 amino acids. V dropped 4 bases and J dropped 4; count of bases not matched to a gene: 4. CD45RO-negative, CCR7-positively selected cells formed the naive CD8 fraction, excluding terminally differentiated effector memory CD45RA+ cells. Regarding this clone: Antigen: not known. This sample includes further DNA sequences coding for the same CDR3.

This chain links TRBV13 with TRBJ2-7; 10 nucleotides align to TRBD1. The TCR comes from a man younger than 35 in good health. Some clones in this sample may be carry-over from other donors' samples. The sequencing sample was made of naive CD8+ T cells from PBMCs. This chain's CDR3 is CASSSRQGAYEQYF. Here the CDR3 DNA reads TGTGCCAGCAGCTCTAGACAGGGGGCATACGAGCAGTACTTC.